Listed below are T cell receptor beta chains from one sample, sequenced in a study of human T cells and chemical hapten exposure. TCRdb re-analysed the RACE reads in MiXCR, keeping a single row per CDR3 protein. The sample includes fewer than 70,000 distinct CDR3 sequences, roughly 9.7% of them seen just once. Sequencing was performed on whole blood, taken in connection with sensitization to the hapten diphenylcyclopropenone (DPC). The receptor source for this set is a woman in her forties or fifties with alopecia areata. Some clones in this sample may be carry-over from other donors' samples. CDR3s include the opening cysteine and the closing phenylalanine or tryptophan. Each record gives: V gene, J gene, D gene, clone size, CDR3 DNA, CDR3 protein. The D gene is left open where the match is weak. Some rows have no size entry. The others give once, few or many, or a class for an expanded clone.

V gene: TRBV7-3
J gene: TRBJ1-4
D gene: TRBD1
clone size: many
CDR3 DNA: TGTGCCAGCGCCCGGGACAGGGAGGAAAAACTGTTTTTT
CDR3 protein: CASARDREEKLFF

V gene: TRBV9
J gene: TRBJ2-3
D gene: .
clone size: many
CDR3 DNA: TGTGCCAGCAGCCTCCAGGTCTATGCCACAGATACGCAGTATTTT
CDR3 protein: CASSLQVYATDTQYF

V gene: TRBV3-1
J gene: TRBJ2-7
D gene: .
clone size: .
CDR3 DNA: TGTGCCAGCAGCCGTTCAGTCGGGCAGCCCGAGCAGTACTTC
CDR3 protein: CASSRSVGQPEQYF

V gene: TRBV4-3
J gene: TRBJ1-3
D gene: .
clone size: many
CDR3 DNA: TGCGCCAGCAGCCAGGGACACACCTCTGGAAACACCATATATTTT
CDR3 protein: CASSQGHTSGNTIYF

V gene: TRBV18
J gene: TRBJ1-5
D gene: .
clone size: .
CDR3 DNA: TGTGCCAGCTCACCACCGGGGGTAGTAGGGTCAAGCAATCAGCCCCAGCATTTT
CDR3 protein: CASSPPGVVGSSNQPQHF

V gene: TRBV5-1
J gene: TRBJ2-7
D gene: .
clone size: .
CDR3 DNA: TGCGCCAGCAGCGCGCACAGCTACGAGCAGTACTTC
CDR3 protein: CASSAHSYEQYF

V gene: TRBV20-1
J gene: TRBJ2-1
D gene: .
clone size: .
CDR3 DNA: TGCAGTGTTCGGGGGATCAATGAGCAGTTCTTC
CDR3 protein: CSVRGINEQFF

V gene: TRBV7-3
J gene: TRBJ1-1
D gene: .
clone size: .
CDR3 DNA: TGTGCCAGCAGCTCGACAGGAGTGAACACTGAAGCTTTCTTT
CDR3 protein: CASSSTGVNTEAFF

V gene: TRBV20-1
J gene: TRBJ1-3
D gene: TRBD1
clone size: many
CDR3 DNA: TGCAGTGCGCCGGGACAGGGCTCTGGAAACACCATATATTTT
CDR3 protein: CSAPGQGSGNTIYF

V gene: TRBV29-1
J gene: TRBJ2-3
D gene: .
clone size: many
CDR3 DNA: TGCAGCGTCCCGACAGATACGCAGTATTTT
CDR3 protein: CSVPTDTQYF

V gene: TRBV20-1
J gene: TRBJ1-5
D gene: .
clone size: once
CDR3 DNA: TGCAGTGCTAGTAGCGGACATCCGGGTCAGCCCCAGCATTTT
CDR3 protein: CSASSGHPGQPQHF

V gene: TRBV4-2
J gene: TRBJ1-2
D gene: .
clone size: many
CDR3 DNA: TGTGCCAGCAGCCAGGCGGGACACTTTAACTATGGCTACACCTTC
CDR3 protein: CASSQAGHFNYGYTF

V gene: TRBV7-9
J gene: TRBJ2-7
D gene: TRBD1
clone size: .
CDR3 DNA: TGTGCCAGCAGCCAAGACAGGGGGTCCTACGAGCAGTACTTC
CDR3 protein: CASSQDRGSYEQYF

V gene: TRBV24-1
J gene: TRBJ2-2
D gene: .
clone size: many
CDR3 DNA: TGTGCCACCACTGACAGGGTTGGTCCGGGAGGCGTTCGCACCGGGGAGCTGTTTTTT
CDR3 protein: CATTDRVGPGGVRTGELFF